A single sample gave rise to the 11 T cell receptor beta chains below, sequenced in a study of cytomegalovirus exposure and HLA in healthy donors. Amplification used 60 Vbeta primers and 13 Jbeta primers. The table came from immunoSEQ multiplex PCR; TCRdb's copy has only in-frame clones and leaves some out. The sample has approximately 190,000 clones, around 90% seen once. The source material was PBMCs. The receptors derive from a boy aged 2 to 10 in good health and CMV-seronegative.

V usage is TRBV7-3 and J usage is TRBJ2-3; no definite D call. This CDR3 is built from 14 residues. The V end lost 0 bases, the J end lost 4 bases, and 8 bases lay between the germline ends. Germline V gene data show CDR1 as SGHTA and CDR2 as FQGTGA. CDR3 loop: CASSLTSGSDTQYF. The CDR3 DNA reads as TGTGCCAGCAGCTTAACCTCCGGGTCAGATACGCAGTATTTT.

This chain connects TRBV2 to TRBJ2-2; D ambiguous. CDR1 and CDR2 from the germline V gene are SNHLY and FYNNEI. This CDR3 spans 14 amino acids. V lost 3 bases to trimming and J lost 7 bases, with 12 bases between them. The CDR3 DNA follows: TGTGCCAGCAGTGAGGCGGTGGCGAACGGGGAGCTGTTTTTT. Its translation: CASSEAVANGELFF.

The V call is TRBV10-3, the J call TRBJ2-1, with 9 nucleotides matching TRBD2. CDR3 length equals 15 residues. CDR1 ENHRY and CDR2 SYGVKD come from the germline V gene. V shed 7 bases and J 7 bases; nucleotides not matched to a gene: 11. CDR3 coding DNA: TGTGCCATCACTAAGGTAGCGGGAGAAAGAAATGAGCAGTTCTTC. It translates to CAITKVAGERNEQFF.

V is TRBV7-9 and J is TRBJ2-7, with 13 positions matching TRBD2. V lost 4 bases, J lost 4 bases, and 1 base stayed unmatched. CDR1 is SEHNR and CDR2 is FQNEAQ in the germline V gene (reference sequence). CDR3 length equals 14 residues. Here the CDR3 DNA reads TGTGCCAGCAGCTCGGGACTAGCGGGATACGAGCAGTACTTC. Protein product: CASSSGLAGYEQYF.

This clone came up once. The rearrangement joins TRBV7-2 to TRBJ2-5, with D uncertain. CDR3 size: 14 residues. V dropped 4 bases and J dropped 10 bases, with 19 bases sitting between them. Per the germline V gene, CDR1 is SGHTA and CDR2 is FQGNSA. CDR3 protein: CASSSRGPMFNQYF. The CDR3 bases are TGTGCCAGCAGCTCCAGAGGCCCAATGTTTAACCAGTACTTC.

The chain is built from TRBV10-3 and TRBJ1-5; 8 bases agree with TRBD1. The CDR3 runs to 16 residues. The J segment lost 7 bases and the V segment lost 2 bases, leaving 10 bases of the junction unmatched. CDR1 ENHRY and CDR2 SYGVKD come from the germline V gene. The CDR3 sequence is CAISEDGQGIMQPQHF. CDR3 nucleotide sequence: TGTGCCATCAGTGAGGATGGACAGGGTATTATGCAGCCCCAGCATTTT.

This clone showed up just once. The rearrangement links TRBV27 to TRBJ2-3; perhaps TRBD1 as D (6 bases). The CDR3 has 17 amino acids. Trimming removed 5 bases at V and 0 bases at J, with 18 bases between. Germline CDR1 and CDR2: MNHEY and SMNVEV (reference sequence). CDR3 in DNA: TGTGCCAGCAGTCCGATGGACAGCGACTCTAGCACAGATACGCAGTATTTT. Translating it yields CASSPMDSDSSTDTQYF.

The rearrangement links TRBV28 to TRBJ1-1; TRBD1 matches 8 bases. Per the germline V gene, CDR1 is MDHEN and CDR2 is SYDVKM. CDR3 length: 15 residues. Trimming at V came to 6 bases and at J to 0 bases, leaving 6 bases not matched to a gene. CDR3 protein: CASSSPGGLNTEAFF. CDR3 bases: TGTGCCAGCAGCAGCCCAGGGGGCTTGAACACTGAAGCTTTCTTT.

This chain links TRBV19 with TRBJ1-5; 9 nucleotides align to TRBD1. Trimming at V came to 4 bases and at J to 2 bases, leaving 6 bases not matched to a gene. Germline CDR1 reads LNHDA; CDR2 reads SQIVND (reference sequence). The CDR3 runs 16 residues. CDR3 nucleotide sequence: TGTGCCAGTAGTACCTTCCGGACAGGGGGCAATCAGCCCCAGCATTTT. Translating gives CASSTFRTGGNQPQHF.

This clone was recorded once. V is TRBV28 and J is TRBJ2-2; 7 positions match TRBD2. The J segment lost 1 base and the V segment lost 6 bases, leaving 2 bases of the junction unmatched. This CDR3 region has 14 residues. Germline V gene sequence: CDR1 MDHEN, CDR2 SYDVKM. The CDR3 nucleotides are TGTGCCAGCAGGGCTAGCGGGAACACCGGGGAGCTGTTTTTT. It yields the protein CASRASGNTGELFF.

V and J are TRBV6-1 and TRBJ1-5; no clear D gene. CDR3 length: 14 amino acids. Trimming cost V 6 bases and J 5 bases, with 14 bases left between them. Germline V gene lookup returns CDR1 MNHNS and CDR2 SASEGT. The CDR3, as DNA: TGTGCCAGCAGCGAACAGTCTTACCATCAGCCCCAGCATTTT. As protein: CASSEQSYHQPQHF.